This T cell receptor beta chain was recorded in a study of T cell responses to AZD1222 COVID-19 vaccine. V lost 4 bases and J lost 5; bases outside the gene matches: 11. Germline V lookup: CDR1 SGHKS, CDR2 YYEKEE (reference sequence). CDR3 length equals 15 residues. Clones were sequenced by immunoSEQ multiplex PCR, and TCRdb holds only the in-frame ones, with some missing. The profile shows over 120,000 clones, around 93% of them singletons. The chain is built from TRBV5-5 and TRBJ1-2; TRBD1 agrees at 7 bases. Sequencing used peripheral blood, obtained 28 days after the second AZD1222 dose. The receptor was derived from an adult who received the AZD1222 COVID-19 vaccine. The CDR3 DNA reads as TGTGCCAGCAGCCCGGGACAGTCTACCGGTTATGGCTACACCTTC. It translates to CASSPGQSTGYGYTF.